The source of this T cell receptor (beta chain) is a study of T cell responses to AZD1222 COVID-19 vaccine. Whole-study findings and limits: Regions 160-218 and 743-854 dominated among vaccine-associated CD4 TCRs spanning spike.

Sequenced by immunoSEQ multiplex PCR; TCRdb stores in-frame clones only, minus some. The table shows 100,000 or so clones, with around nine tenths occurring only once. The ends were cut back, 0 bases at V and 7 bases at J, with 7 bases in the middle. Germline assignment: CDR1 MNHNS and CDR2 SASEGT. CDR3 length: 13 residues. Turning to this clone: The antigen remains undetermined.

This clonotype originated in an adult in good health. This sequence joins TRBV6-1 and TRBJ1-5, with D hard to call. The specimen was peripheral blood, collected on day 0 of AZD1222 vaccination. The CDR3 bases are TGTGCCAGCAGTGAAGCCTTACTACAGCCCCAGCATTTT. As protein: CASSEALLQPQHF.